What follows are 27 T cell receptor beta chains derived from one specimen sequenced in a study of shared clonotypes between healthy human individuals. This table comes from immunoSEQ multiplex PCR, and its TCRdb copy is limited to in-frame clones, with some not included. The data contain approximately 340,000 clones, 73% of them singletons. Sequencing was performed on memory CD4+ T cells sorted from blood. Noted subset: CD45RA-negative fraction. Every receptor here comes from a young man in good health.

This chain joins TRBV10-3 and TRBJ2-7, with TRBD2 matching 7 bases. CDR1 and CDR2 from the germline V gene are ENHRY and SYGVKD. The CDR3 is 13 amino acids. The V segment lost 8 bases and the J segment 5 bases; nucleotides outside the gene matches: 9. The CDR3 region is CAIWGGAQHEQYF. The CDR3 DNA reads TGTGCCATCTGGGGAGGGGCCCAGCACGAGCAGTACTTC.

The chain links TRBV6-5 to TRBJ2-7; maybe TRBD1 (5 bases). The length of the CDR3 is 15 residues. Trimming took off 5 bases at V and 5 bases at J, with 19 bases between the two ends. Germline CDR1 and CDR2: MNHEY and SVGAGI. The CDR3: CASSAQGFSLDEQYF. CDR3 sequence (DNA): TGTGCCAGCAGTGCGCAGGGTTTTTCACTCGACGAGCAGTACTTC.

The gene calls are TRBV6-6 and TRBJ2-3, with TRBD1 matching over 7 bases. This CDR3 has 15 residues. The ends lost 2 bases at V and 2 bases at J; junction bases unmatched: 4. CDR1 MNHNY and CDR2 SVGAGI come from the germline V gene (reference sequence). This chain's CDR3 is CASSYGDSHTDTQYF. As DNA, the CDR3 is TGTGCCAGCAGTTACGGGGACAGTCACACAGATACGCAGTATTTT.

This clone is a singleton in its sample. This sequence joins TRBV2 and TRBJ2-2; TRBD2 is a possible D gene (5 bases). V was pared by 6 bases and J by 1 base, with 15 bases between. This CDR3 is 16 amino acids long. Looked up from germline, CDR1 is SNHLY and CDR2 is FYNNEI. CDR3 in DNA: TGTGCCAGCAGGAAAGGGAGCCCCGTGAACACCGGGGAGCTGTTTTTT. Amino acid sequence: CASRKGSPVNTGELFF.

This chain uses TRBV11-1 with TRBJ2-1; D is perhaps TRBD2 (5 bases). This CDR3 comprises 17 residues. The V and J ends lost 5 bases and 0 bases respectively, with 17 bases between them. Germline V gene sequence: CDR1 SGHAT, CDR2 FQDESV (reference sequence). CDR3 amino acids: CASSGPRTSSSYNEQFF. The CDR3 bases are TGTGCCAGCAGCGGTCCACGGACTTCGAGCTCCTACAATGAGCAGTTCTTC.

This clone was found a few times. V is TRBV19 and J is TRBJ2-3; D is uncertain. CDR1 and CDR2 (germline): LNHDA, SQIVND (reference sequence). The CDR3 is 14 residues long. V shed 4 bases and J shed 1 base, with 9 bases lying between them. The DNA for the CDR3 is TGTGCCAGTAGTACGTCGCTTGGCACAGATACGCAGTATTTT. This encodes CASSTSLGTDTQYF.

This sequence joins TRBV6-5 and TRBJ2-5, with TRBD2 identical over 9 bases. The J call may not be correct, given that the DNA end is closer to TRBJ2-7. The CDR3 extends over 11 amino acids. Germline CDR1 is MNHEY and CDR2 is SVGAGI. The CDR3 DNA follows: TGTGCCAGCCGTAGCGGGAGCGAGCAGTACTTC. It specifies CASRSGSEQYF.

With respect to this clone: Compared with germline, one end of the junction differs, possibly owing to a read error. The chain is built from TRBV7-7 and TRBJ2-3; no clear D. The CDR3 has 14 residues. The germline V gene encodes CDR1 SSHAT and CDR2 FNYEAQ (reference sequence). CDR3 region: CASSLLGPTDTQYF. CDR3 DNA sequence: TGTGCTAGCAGCTTATTGGGTCCAACAGATACGCAGTATTTT.

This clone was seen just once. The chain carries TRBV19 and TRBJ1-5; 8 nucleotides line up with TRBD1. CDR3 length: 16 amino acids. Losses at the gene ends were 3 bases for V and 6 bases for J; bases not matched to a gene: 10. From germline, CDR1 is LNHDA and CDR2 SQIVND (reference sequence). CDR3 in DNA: TGTGCCAGTAGTATCGGGGGACAGGCGGGACGTCAGCCCCAGCATTTT. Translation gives CASSIGGQAGRQPQHF.

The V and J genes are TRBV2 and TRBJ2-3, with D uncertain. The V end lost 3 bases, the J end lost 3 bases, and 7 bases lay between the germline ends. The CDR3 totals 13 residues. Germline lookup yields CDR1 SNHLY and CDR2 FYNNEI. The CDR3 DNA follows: TGTGCCAGCAGTGAGGGGTTAACAGATACGCAGTATTTT. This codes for CASSEGLTDTQYF. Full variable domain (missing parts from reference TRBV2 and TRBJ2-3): EPEVTQTPSHQVTQMGQEVILRCVPISNHLYFYWYRQILGQKVEFLVSFYNNEISEKSEIFDDQFSVERPDGSNFTLKIRSTKLEDSAMYFCASSEGLTDTQYFGPGTRLTVL.

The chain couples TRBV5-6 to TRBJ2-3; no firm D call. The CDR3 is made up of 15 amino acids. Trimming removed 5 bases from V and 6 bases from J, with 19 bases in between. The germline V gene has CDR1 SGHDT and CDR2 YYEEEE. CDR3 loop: CASSSYLKSSDTQYF. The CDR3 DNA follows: TGTGCCAGCAGTTCCTACCTCAAAAGTAGCGATACGCAGTATTTT.

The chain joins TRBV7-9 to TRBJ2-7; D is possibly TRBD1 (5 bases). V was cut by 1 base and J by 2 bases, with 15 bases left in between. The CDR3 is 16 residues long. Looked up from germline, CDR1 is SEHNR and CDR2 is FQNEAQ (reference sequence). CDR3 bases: TGTGCCAGCAGCTTAGGGGGTAGCAGGGTAACCTACGAGCAGTACTTC. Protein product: CASSLGGSRVTYEQYF.

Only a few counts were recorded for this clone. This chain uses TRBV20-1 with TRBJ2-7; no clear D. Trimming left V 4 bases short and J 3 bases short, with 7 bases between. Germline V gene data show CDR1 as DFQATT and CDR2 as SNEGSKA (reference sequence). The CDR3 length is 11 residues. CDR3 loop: CSAKTYYEQYF. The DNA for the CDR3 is TGCAGTGCTAAAACGTACTACGAGCAGTACTTC.

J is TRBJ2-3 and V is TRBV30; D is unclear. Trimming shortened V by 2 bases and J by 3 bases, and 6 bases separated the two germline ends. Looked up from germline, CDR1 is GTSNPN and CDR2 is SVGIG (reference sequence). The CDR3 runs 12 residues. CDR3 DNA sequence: TGTGCCTGGAGTAGGAAGACAGATACGCAGTATTTT. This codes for CAWSRKTDTQYF.

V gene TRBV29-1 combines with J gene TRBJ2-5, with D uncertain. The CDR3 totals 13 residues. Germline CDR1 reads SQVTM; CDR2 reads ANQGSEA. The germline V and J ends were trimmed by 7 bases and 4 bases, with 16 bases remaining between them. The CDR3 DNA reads TGCAGCGCCCACCCGGGCCCCGGAGAGACCCAGTACTTC. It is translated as CSAHPGPGETQYF. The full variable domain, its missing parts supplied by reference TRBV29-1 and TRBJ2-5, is SAVISQKPSRDICQRGTSLTIQCQVDSQVTMMFWYRQQPGQSLTLIATANQGSEATYESGFVIDKFPISRPNLTFSTLTVSNMSPEDSSIYLCSAHPGPGETQYFGPGTRLLVL.

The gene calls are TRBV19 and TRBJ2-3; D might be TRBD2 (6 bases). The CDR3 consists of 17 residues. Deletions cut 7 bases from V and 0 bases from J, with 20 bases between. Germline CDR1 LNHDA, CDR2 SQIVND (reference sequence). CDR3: CASKKGGLGSSTDTQYF. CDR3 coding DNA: TGTGCCAGTAAAAAGGGAGGATTGGGTAGTAGCACAGATACGCAGTATTTT.

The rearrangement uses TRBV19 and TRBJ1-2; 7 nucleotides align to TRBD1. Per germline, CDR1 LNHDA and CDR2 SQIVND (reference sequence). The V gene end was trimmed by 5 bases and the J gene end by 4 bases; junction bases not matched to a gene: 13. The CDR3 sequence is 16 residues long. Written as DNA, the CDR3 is TGTGCCAGTAGTTCCGGCCATACCGGGACAGCCTATGGCTACACCTTC. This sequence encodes CASSSGHTGTAYGYTF.

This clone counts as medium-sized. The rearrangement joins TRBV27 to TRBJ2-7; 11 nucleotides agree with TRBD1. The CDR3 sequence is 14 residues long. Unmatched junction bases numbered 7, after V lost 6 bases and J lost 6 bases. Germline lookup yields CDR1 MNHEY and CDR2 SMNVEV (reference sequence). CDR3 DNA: TGTGCCAGCAGGGGTCGGACAGGGGGCCCCGAGCAGTACTTC. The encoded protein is CASRGRTGGPEQYF.

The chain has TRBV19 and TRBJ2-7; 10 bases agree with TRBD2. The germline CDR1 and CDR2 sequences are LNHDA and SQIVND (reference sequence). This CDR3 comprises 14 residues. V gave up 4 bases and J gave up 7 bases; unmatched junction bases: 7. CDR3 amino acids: CASSTLAGEGEQYF. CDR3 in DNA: TGTGCCAGTAGTACGCTAGCGGGAGAGGGAGAGCAGTACTTC. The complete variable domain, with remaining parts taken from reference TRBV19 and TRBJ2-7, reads DGGITQSPKYLFRKEGQNVTLSCEQNLNHDAMYWYRQDPGQGLRLIYYSQIVNDFQKGDIAEGYSVSREKKESFPLTVTSAQKNPTAFYLCASSTLAGEGEQYFGPGTRLTVT.

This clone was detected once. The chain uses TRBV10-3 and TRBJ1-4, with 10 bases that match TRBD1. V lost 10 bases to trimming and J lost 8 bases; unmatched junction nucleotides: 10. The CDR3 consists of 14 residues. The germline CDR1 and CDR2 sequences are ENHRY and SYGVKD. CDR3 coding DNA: TGTGCCACCAGGGACGGGACAGGGGTAGAAAAACTGTTTTTT. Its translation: CATRDGTGVEKLFF.

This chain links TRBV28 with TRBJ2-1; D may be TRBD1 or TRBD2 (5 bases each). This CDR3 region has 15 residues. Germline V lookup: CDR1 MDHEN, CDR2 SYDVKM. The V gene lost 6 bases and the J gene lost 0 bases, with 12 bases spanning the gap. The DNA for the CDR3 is TGTGCCAGCAGAAGGGACCCATCCTCCTACAATGAGCAGTTCTTC. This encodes CASRRDPSSYNEQFF.

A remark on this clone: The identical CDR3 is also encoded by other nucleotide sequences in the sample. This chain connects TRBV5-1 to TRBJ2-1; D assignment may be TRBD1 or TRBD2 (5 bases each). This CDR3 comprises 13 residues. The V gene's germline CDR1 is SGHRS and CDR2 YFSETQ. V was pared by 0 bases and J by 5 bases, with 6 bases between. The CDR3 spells CASSLGGDNEQFF. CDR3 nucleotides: TGCGCCAGCAGCTTGGGAGGGGACAATGAGCAGTTCTTC.

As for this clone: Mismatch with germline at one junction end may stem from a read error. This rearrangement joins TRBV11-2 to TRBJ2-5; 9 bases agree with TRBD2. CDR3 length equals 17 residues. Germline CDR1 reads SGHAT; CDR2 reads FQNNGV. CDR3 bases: TGTGCCAGCTGCTTGGGGGCGGCTAGCGGGAACCAAGAGACCCAGTACTTC. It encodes CASCLGAASGNQETQYF.

This chain's CDR3 is CASSLLASNTGELFF. For the CDR3, the DNA is TGTGCCAGCAGCTTACTAGCGTCCAACACCGGGGAGCTGTTTTTT. The chain is built from TRBV7-8 and TRBJ2-2; D might be TRBD2 (6 bases). The CDR3 is made up of 15 amino acids. Trimming took 2 bases from V and 2 from J, leaving 9 bases between them. Germline-derived CDR1 and CDR2 are SGHVS and FQNEAQ.

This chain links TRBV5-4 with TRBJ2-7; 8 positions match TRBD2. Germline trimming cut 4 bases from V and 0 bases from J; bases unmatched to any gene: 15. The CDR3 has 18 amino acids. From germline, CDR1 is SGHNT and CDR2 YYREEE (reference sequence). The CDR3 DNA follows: TGTGCCAGCAGCCCCGGGGGGGGTGTTGGCTTCGGCTCCTACGAGCAGTACTTC. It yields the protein CASSPGGGVGFGSYEQYF.

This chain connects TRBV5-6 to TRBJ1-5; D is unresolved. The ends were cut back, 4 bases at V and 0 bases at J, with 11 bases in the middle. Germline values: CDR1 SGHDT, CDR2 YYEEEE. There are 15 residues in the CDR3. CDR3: CASSQTRGSNQPQHF. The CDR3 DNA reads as TGTGCCAGCAGCCAGACCCGGGGTAGCAATCAGCCCCAGCATTTT.

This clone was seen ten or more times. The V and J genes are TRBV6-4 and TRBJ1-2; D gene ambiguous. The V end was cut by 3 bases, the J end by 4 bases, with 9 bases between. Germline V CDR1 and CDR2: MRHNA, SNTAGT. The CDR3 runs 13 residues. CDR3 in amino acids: CASSEKAGYGYTF. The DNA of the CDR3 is TGTGCCAGCAGTGAAAAGGCAGGCTATGGCTACACCTTC.